One T cell receptor beta chain is described in this entry. The data stem from a study of blood T cell repertoires in COVID-19. Study at large: Samples of COVID-19 (acute and convalescent) were obtained from the United States, Italy and Spain. T cells, B-cell-depleted T cells, or PBMCs provided the cDNA or gDNA that served as material.

CDR3 length equals 16 residues. The germline V gene encodes CDR1 LNHNV and CDR2 YYDKDF (reference sequence). V lost 0 bases and J 0 bases, leaving 9 bases between the germline ends. Source study methods: Estimation of nucleated cell counts was performed using reference gene primer amplification. Repertoires were generated with immunoSEQ multiplex PCR, while TCRdb's copy carries only in-frame clones and drops some. V and J calls and clone size are as listed in that table; D and trimming were resolved from the DNA. The table shows 150,000 or so clones, with 75% to 90% occurring only once. V usage is TRBV15 and J usage is TRBJ1-5, with D perhaps TRBD1 (5 bases). The receptor was derived from a woman between 35 and 50 years old with acute or convalescent COVID-19. Sequenced: peripheral blood. This chain's CDR3 is CATSRDPGYSNQPQHF. The CDR3 nucleotides read TGTGCCACCAGCAGAGATCCAGGGTATAGCAATCAGCCCCAGCATTTT.